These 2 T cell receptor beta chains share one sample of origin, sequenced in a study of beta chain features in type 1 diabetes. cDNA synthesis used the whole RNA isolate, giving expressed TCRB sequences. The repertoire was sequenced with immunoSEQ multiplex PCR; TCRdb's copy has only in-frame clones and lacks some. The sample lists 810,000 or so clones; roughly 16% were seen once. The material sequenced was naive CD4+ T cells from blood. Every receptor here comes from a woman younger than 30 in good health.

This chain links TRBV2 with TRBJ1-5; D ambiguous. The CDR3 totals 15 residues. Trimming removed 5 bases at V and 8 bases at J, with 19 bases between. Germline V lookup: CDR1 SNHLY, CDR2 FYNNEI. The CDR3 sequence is CASSPPGLISKPQHF. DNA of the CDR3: TGTGCCAGCAGTCCTCCGGGTCTCATTTCAAAGCCCCAGCATTTT.

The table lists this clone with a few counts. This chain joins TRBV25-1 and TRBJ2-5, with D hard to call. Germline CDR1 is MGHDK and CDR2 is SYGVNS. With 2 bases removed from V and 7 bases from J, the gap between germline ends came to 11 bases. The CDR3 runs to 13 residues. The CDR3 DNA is TGTGCCAGCAGTGAAAATAGTTACGGGACCCAGTACTTC. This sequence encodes CASSENSYGTQYF.